The source of this T cell receptor (beta chain) is a study of blood T cells in healthy people across ages. This clonotype was observed a handful of times. The antigen is unknown. Isolation of PBMCs gave at least 6 million cells per sample. A second PCR of 7 to 11 cycles used a sample-barcoded 5' primer and a J-beta primer mix. Each cDNA molecule carried a tag from a template-switch adaptor that contained 12 random nucleotides. TCRdb fed the 5' RACE reads into MiXCR, producing one record per CDR3 protein. The table lists about 630,000 distinct CDR3 sequences, around a fifth of them singletons, with 3% to 4.5% in the top ten. The study's findings and limits: Naive CD4+ cell counts and diversity both ran higher in long-lived than in aged donors.

The sequencing input was blood. The receptor was derived from a man between 65 and 85 years old in good health.

CDR3 sequence reads: CASSFRQGGLTVREQFF. Here the CDR3 DNA reads TGCGCCAGCAGCTTTCGGCAGGGGGGTCTGACCGTTCGGGAGCAGTTCTTC. The chain is built from TRBV5-1 and TRBJ2-1; D perhaps matches TRBD1 (7 bases). V was clipped by 2 bases and J by 10 bases, with 25 bases between them. CDR3 length: 17 residues. Germline V gene lookup returns CDR1 SGHRS and CDR2 YFSETQ.